Below, 5 T cell receptor beta chains from the same sample are listed, as sequenced in a study of blood T cells in healthy people across ages. A second about 7 to 12 cycle PCR used barcoded and J-beta primers. TCRdb re-called the 5' RACE reads with MiXCR, one entry per CDR3 protein. The sample consists of approximately 810,000 distinct CDR3 sequences, about 36% of them appearing once. Material for sequencing was blood. These receptors originate from a young man in good health.

J is TRBJ2-2 and V is TRBV12-3 or TRBV12-4; D ambiguous. The length of the CDR3 is 14 residues. The V end was cut by 6 bases, the J end by 0 bases, with 8 bases between. CDR3 nucleotides: TGTGCCAGCAGCCGGCACACGAACACCGGGGAGCTGTTTTTT. Translated: CASSRHTNTGELFF.

The gene calls are TRBV9 and TRBJ2-1; 8 bases match TRBD2. This CDR3 contains 12 residues. CDR1 is SGDLS, CDR2 YYNGEE, per germline. Trimming cost V 5 bases and J 10 bases; bases outside gene matches: 5. The CDR3 sequence is CASRTQRGEQFF. For the CDR3, the DNA is TGTGCCAGCAGGACACAGCGGGGGGAGCAGTTCTTC.

This clonotype was seen a few times. This chain links TRBV2 with TRBJ2-5; D uncertain. V was clipped by 8 bases and J by 5 bases, with 9 bases between them. Germline assignment: CDR1 SNHLY and CDR2 FYNNEI. There are 11 residues in the CDR3. The CDR3: CASGTKETQYF. As DNA, the CDR3 is TGTGCCAGCGGCACGAAGGAGACCCAGTACTTC.

In this sample, this clonotype turned up many times. The chain carries TRBV7-2 and TRBJ2-1; TRBD2 aligns across 9 bases. This CDR3 is 16 amino acids long. V was clipped by 0 bases and J by 5 bases; unmatched bases: 5. The germline V gene has CDR1 SGHTA and CDR2 FQGNSA. The CDR3 nucleotides read TGTGCCAGCAGCTTAGCGGCTAGCGGGGCGCACAATGAGCAGTTCTTC. Its translation: CASSLAASGAHNEQFF.

The chain joins TRBV4-3 to TRBJ1-2; 8 bases are a match to TRBD1. The CDR3 runs to 16 residues. Trimming took 0 bases from V and 5 from J; bases not matched to a gene: 8. CDR1 LGHNA and CDR2 YSLEER come from the germline V gene. DNA of the CDR3: TGCGCCAGCAGCCAAGATCTACAGGGGGGCTCGTATGGCTACACCTTC. As protein: CASSQDLQGGSYGYTF.